The entry that follows covers one TCR beta chain sequence. Its antigen is not identified. Assay: immunoSEQ multiplex PCR; the TCRdb copy retains only in-frame clones and omits some. Among 2,100,000 or so clones listed, around 95% were seen once. This entry comes from a study of shared clonotypes between healthy human individuals. Study-level points and caveats: With few donors, the genetic and exposure-history diversity represented was limited.

The CDR3 consists of 18 residues. Germline V gene sequence: CDR1 SEHNR, CDR2 FQNEAQ (reference sequence). Trimming removed 4 bases at V and 3 bases at J, with 22 bases between. This rearrangement joins TRBV7-9 to TRBJ2-1; tentative D call: TRBD2 (6 bases). The sequence came from a man aged 18 to 30 in good health. The sample was naive CD4+ T cells sorted from blood. The subset: CD45RA+ positively selected. The CDR3 DNA sequence: TGTGCCAGCAGCTCCTTCCGGGGAGGCAGCGACTACTACAATGAGCAGTTCTTC. Translating gives CASSSFRGGSDYYNEQFF.